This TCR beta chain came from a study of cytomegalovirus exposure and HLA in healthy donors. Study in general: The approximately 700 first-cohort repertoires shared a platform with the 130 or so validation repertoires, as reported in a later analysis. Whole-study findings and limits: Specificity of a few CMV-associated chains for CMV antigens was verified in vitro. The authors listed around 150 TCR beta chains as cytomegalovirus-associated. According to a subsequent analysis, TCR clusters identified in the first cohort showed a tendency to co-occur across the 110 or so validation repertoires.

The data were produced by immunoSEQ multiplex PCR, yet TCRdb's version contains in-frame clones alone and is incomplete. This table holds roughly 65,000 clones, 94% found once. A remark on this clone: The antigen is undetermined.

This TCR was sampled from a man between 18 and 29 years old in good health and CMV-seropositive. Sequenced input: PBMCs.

CDR3 region: CASSLGTAGQETQYF. The CDR3 region has the DNA TGTGCCAGCAGCTTAGGTACGGCAGGACAAGAGACCCAGTACTTC. The chain has TRBV7-9 and TRBJ2-5; D uncertain. The CDR3 is 15 residues long. Between the trimmed V and J ends, which lost 1 base and 2 bases, there was a span of 11 bases. Germline assignment: CDR1 SEHNR and CDR2 FQNEAQ (reference sequence). The full variable domain, its missing parts supplied by reference TRBV7-9 and TRBJ2-5, is DTGVSQNPRHKITKRGQNVTFRCDPISEHNRLYWYRQTLGQGPEFLTYFQNEAQLEKSRLLSDRFSAERPKGSFSTLEIQRTEQGDSAMYLCASSLGTAGQETQYFGPGTRLLVL.